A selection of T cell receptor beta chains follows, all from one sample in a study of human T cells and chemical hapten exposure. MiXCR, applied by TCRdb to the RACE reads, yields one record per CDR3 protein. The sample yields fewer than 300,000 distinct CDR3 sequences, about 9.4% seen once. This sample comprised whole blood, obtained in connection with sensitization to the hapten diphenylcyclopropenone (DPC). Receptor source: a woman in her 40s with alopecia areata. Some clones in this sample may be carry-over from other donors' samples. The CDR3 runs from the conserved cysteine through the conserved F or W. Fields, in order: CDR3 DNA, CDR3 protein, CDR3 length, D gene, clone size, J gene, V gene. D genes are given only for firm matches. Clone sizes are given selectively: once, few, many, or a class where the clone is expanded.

TGTGCCAGCAGCCGAACAGGGGGCGCGGGGAATGAGCAGTTCTTC CASSRTGGAGNEQFF 15 TRBD1 many TRBJ2-1 TRBV11-3
TGTGCCAGCAGCCGCCAGGGACAGGGCTTCTCTGGGGCCAACGTCCTGACTTTC CASSRQGQGFSGANVLTF 18 TRBD1 few TRBJ2-6 TRBV7-3
TGTGCCAGCAGTTACCGGGACAGGGGCTACGAGCAGTACTTC CASSYRDRGYEQYF 14 TRBD1 few TRBJ2-7 TRBV6-5
TGTGCCAGCAGCTTAGCGGGACCGGGAAACTATGGCTACACCTTC CASSLAGPGNYGYTF 15 - - TRBJ1-2 TRBV7-9
TGTGCCAGCAGCTTAGCGGTGGACAGGGGGGAAAAACTGTTTTTT CASSLAVDRGEKLFF 15 TRBD1 - TRBJ1-4 TRBV11-2
TGTGCCAGCAGTTTAAGTCAGGACTATGGCTACACCTTC CASSLSQDYGYTF 13 - - TRBJ1-2 TRBV28
TGTGCCAGCAGTTACAGAAGCGGGAGGTTGAATGAGCAGTTCTTC CASSYRSGRLNEQFF 15 TRBD2 few TRBJ2-1 TRBV6-5
TGTGCCAGCAGCTCCCACAGGGAGGAGTCCGGGGAGCTGTTTTTT CASSSHREESGELFF 15 - few TRBJ2-2 TRBV21-1
TGTGCCAGCAGTGATCCGGAGGGGGGCTCGGTAAAACTGTTTTTT CASSDPEGGSVKLFF 15 - many TRBJ1-4 TRBV25-1
TGTGCCAGCAGCCCCACCCAACAGGGGAGGGAGGCCCAGTACTTC CASSPTQQGREAQYF 15 - few TRBJ2-5 TRBV7-6
TGTGCCAGCAGCTTAAGTCCGGGACCCTACAATGAGCAGTTCTTC CASSLSPGPYNEQFF 15 - - TRBJ2-1 TRBV7-3
TGTGCCAGCAGTGAACAGATCCTTTCCTTCTACGAGCAGTACTTC CASSEQILSFYEQYF 15 - few TRBJ2-7 TRBV2
TGCAGTGCTAGAAACAGGGGAGAAAATGAGCAGTTCTTC CSARNRGENEQFF 13 TRBD1 - TRBJ2-1 TRBV20-1
TGTGCCAGCAGTGGTTACGAGCCCTACGGGGGGCACATAGCCAAAAACATTCAGTACTTC CASSGYEPYGGHIAKNIQYF 20 - - TRBJ2-4 TRBV25-1
TGTGCCAGCAGTCCCGACAGGGTCGGCACTGAAGCTTTCTTT CASSPDRVGTEAFF 14 TRBD1 many TRBJ1-1 TRBV2
TGCGCCAGCAGCTTGGTGGGGTCTAGAAATTTCAATGAGCAGTTCTTC CASSLVGSRNFNEQFF 16 - few TRBJ2-1 TRBV5-1
TGTGCCAGCAGCCCTACTAGCGGTGCCTACGAGCAGTACTTC CASSPTSGAYEQYF 14 TRBD2 many TRBJ2-7 TRBV12-3/TRBV12-4
TGTGCCAGCAAGCGCTCGGGACTAGGCTATGGGGAGCTGTTTTTT CASKRSGLGYGELFF 15 TRBD2 few TRBJ2-2 TRBV7-9
TGTGCCAGCAGCAAAGGGCGGGACAGGGGTGTCCACGAGCAGTACTTC CASSKGRDRGVHEQYF 16 - - TRBJ2-7 TRBV21-1
TGTGCCAGCAGTTTGGCGAGGGCCTCAGGAGAGCAGTTCTTC CASSLARASGEQFF 14 - few TRBJ2-1 TRBV12-3/TRBV12-4
TGTGCCAGCAGCCTCGGGGGGTTTTCCTACAATGAGCAGTTCTTC CASSLGGFSYNEQFF 15 TRBD2 few TRBJ2-1 TRBV28
TGTGCCAGCAGCCTGTCCAGCTCTGGGGCCAACGTCCTGACTTTC CASSLSSSGANVLTF 15 - few TRBJ2-6 TRBV6-2/TRBV6-3
TGTGCCAGCAGTTTACTTGCGAACACTGAAGCTTTCTTT CASSLLANTEAFF 13 - few TRBJ1-1 TRBV27
TGTGCCAGCAGCTTACGGAGGGCAGAGACCCAGTACTTC CASSLRRAETQYF 13 - many TRBJ2-5 TRBV11-2
TGTGCCAGCAGTTTACTGGGGGCCTCAATCTATGGCTACACCTTC CASSLLGASIYGYTF 15 - few TRBJ1-2 TRBV27
TGTGCCATCGGGGACAGGGCTCTCTATGGCTACACCTTC CAIGDRALYGYTF 13 TRBD1 few TRBJ1-2 TRBV28
TGTGCCTGGAGTAACTATGGCTACACCTTC CAWSNYGYTF 10 - many TRBJ1-2 TRBV30
TGTGCCAGCAGCTCCACCCCGAGGGGACCCGTGAACACCGGGGAGCTGTTTTTT CASSSTPRGPVNTGELFF 18 - many TRBJ2-2 TRBV7-3
TGTGCCACCAGGCCGGGACAGGGGGCAAATACGCAGTATTTT CATRPGQGANTQYF 14 TRBD1 - TRBJ2-3 TRBV24-1
TGCAGCGTATCTAGGGCAGGGGCTGAGGAGACCCAGTACTTC CSVSRAGAEETQYF 14 - - TRBJ2-5 TRBV29-1
TGTGCCAGCAGTTTGGGGGAGTTAGACACGCAGTATTTT CASSLGELDTQYF 13 - few TRBJ2-3 TRBV12-3/TRBV12-4
TGTGCCAGCAGTTACTCCCAAACACATGAGCAGTTCTTC CASSYSQTHEQFF 13 - many TRBJ2-1 TRBV6-6
TGTGCCAGCAGTTACCCGAGGACAGGGTGGCAAGAGACCCAGTACTTC CASSYPRTGWQETQYF 16 TRBD1 few TRBJ2-5 TRBV6-2/TRBV6-3
TGTGCCAGCAGACCGACAGGGGAAGAGACCCAGTACTTC CASRPTGEETQYF 13 TRBD1 - TRBJ2-5 TRBV7-9